What follows are 5 T cell receptor beta chains derived from one specimen sequenced in a study of persistence of HIV-infected CD4 T cells. Overlapping HIV-1 Gag 15-mer peptides at 0.95 to 1 ug per peptide per mL were used. Memory cells lacking CD40L and CD69 with high CD45RO were sorted. These receptors' antigens are unknown. This was the immunoSEQ version 4 assay in survey mode. Sequenced by immunoSEQ multiplex PCR; TCRdb stores in-frame clones only, minus some. The profile shows just under 65,000 clones, 65% to 80% of them singletons. Sample: CD4+ T cells sorted from PBMCs after roughly 17-hour stimulation, taken from a patient who received antiretroviral therapy. These receptors all stem from an adult man with HIV who was CMV-seropositive.

This clone has just one count. The V call is TRBV19, the J call TRBJ1-3; 7 nucleotides match TRBD1. This CDR3 is built from 16 residues. Per germline, CDR1 LNHDA and CDR2 SQIVND (reference sequence). With V trimmed by 4 bases and J by 0 bases, 6 bases remained unmatched. In DNA form, the CDR3 reads TGTGCCAGTAGTAGGATACAGGGGAGCTCTGGAAACACCATATATTTT. Translation: CASSRIQGSSGNTIYF. The full variable domain, rest sourced from reference TRBV19 and TRBJ1-3, is DGGITQSPKYLFRKEGQNVTLSCEQNLNHDAMYWYRQDPGQGLRLIYYSQIVNDFQKGDIAEGYSVSREKKESFPLTVTSAQKNPTAFYLCASSRIQGSSGNTIYFGEGSWLTVV.

The chain combines TRBV2 with TRBJ2-7; 7 bases match TRBD2. Germline CDR1 reads SNHLY; CDR2 reads FYNNEI. The CDR3 extends over 15 amino acids. V trimming: 8 bases; J trimming: 3 bases; junction bases outside the gene matches: 13. CDR3 protein: CASLPDGGSYYEQYF. CDR3 DNA sequence: TGTGCCAGCCTGCCCGACGGGGGGTCCTACTACGAGCAGTACTTC.

The gene calls are TRBV6-1 and TRBJ2-6; D may match TRBD1 or TRBD2 (5 bases each). CDR3 length: 16 residues. Trimming cost V 2 bases and J 2 bases, with 10 bases left between them. Germline-derived CDR1 and CDR2 are MNHNS and SASEGT. In DNA form, the CDR3 reads TGTGCCAGCAGTGAAAGCATGGGACCTGGGGCCAACGTCCTGACTTTC. It encodes CASSESMGPGANVLTF.

The chain combines TRBV7-6 with TRBJ2-2; D may be TRBD2 (6 bases). Germline V lookup: CDR1 SGHVS, CDR2 FNYEAQ. This CDR3 region has 15 residues. Deletions cut 1 base from V and 5 bases from J, with 11 bases between. CDR3 in DNA: TGTGCCAGCAGCTTAGAGGGGCGGGGAACCGGGGAGCTGTTTTTT. It encodes CASSLEGRGTGELFF.

The CDR3 DNA follows: TGTGCCAGCAGTTTTCCCGGGACAGGGGGCAATGAGCAGTTCTTC. Translation: CASSFPGTGGNEQFF. This chain connects TRBV28 to TRBJ2-1; TRBD1 matches at 11 bases. The length of the CDR3 is 15 residues. V was pared by 3 bases and J by 6 bases, with 4 bases of the junction left unmatched. Per the germline V gene, CDR1 is MDHEN and CDR2 is SYDVKM. The full variable domain, in which reference TRBV28 and TRBJ2-1 provide the parts outside the CDR3, is DVKVTQSSRYLVKRTGEKVFLECVQDMDHENMFWYRQDPGLGLRLIYFSYDVKMKEKGDIPEGYSVSREKKERFSLILESASTNQTSMYLCASSFPGTGGNEQFFGPGTRLTVL.